Sequencing of this T cell receptor beta chain was carried out in a study of low-dose radiotherapy and immunotherapy resistance in tumors. Study-wide background: Cohort 2, a group dosed every two weeks at 1 Gy per fraction, received 13 Gy in total over 26 weeks.

TRAV- and TRBV-specific primers primed first-strand cDNA, covering alpha and beta chains. For amplifying TCRs, the PCR ran for approximately 21 cycles with Phusion, which was used together with a constant-region primer and the adapter on the V primers. From the reads, TCRdb called clonotypes with MiXCR, one entry per CDR3 protein. The sample lists under 15,000 distinct CDR3 sequences; 60% were seen once. This clonotype came up a few times. Germline V gives CDR1 MNHEY, CDR2 SVGAGI. V was shortened by 3 bases and J by 10 bases, with 9 bases between the two germline ends. This CDR3 is 11 amino acids long.

This TCR derives from a human donor with advanced metastatic prostate, ovarian, gallbladder or colorectal cancer (not recorded which). This table probably holds off-target reads from a library built for another chain. The chain carries TRBV6-5 and TRBJ1-1, with D possibly TRBD1 on 5 matching bases. CDR3 sequence reads: CASSYQGAAFF. The CDR3 nucleotides are TGTGCCAGCAGTTATCAGGGAGCAGCTTTCTTT.